Listed here are 28 T cell receptor beta chains from one sample, sequenced in a study of blood T cell repertoires in COVID-19. Assay: immunoSEQ multiplex PCR; the TCRdb copy retains only in-frame clones and omits some. The sample has about 190,000 clones, about 88% seen once. Material for sequencing was peripheral blood. These receptors were taken from a woman aged 40 to 50 who had recovered from COVID-19.

Comments on this clone: Distinct nucleotide sequences in the sample also encode this CDR3. V usage is TRBV18 and J usage is TRBJ2-7; 8 bases align to TRBD1. CDR1 KGHSH and CDR2 LQKENI come from the germline V gene. Losses at the gene ends were 3 bases for V and 4 bases for J; bases not matched to a gene: 5. The CDR3 extends over 14 amino acids. The CDR3 DNA follows: TGTGCCAGCTCACCCGGGACAGGTTCATACGAGCAGTACTTC. It translates to CASSPGTGSYEQYF.

In its sample, this clone was seen a few times. The CDR3 protein is CASSVDIGGQYF. In nucleotides, the CDR3 is TGTGCCAGCAGCGTAGACATCGGAGGGCAGTACTTC. V is TRBV7-2 and J is TRBJ2-7; maybe TRBD2 (5 bases). Per germline, CDR1 SGHTA and CDR2 FQGNSA. The CDR3 consists of 12 residues. Trimming shortened V by 5 bases and J by 9 bases, and 14 bases separated the two germline ends.

The V gene is TRBV19, the J gene TRBJ2-1; TRBD2 matches 13 bases. There are 13 residues in the CDR3. After removal of 9 bases from V and 9 bases from J, the junction contained 5 bases not matched to a gene. Germline V CDR1 and CDR2: LNHDA, SQIVND (reference sequence). In DNA, the CDR3 is TGTGCCAGCGGAGGACTAGCGGGAGTTGAGCAGTTCTTC. Translating it yields CASGGLAGVEQFF.

The genes are TRBV18 and TRBJ2-7; TRBD2 matches 7 bases. There are 15 residues in the CDR3. Germline assignment: CDR1 KGHSH and CDR2 LQKENI. V was clipped by 8 bases and J by 0 bases; unmatched bases: 10. CDR3 amino acids: CASDRGGGSSYEQYF. Here the CDR3 DNA reads TGTGCCAGCGACAGAGGCGGGGGAAGCTCCTACGAGCAGTACTTC.

The J gene is TRBJ1-2, the V gene TRBV7-2, with 8 bases aligning to TRBD1. The CDR3 loop spans 15 amino acids. J lost 3 bases, V lost 1 base, and 4 bases had no gene match. Germline lookup yields CDR1 SGHTA and CDR2 FQGNSA. The CDR3 protein is CASSLGPQGDYGYTF. CDR3 DNA: TGTGCCAGCAGCTTAGGCCCACAGGGGGACTATGGCTACACCTTC.

This clone was seen just once. The V call is TRBV7-6, the J call TRBJ2-1; 9 nucleotides match TRBD1. V gave up 1 base and J gave up 8 bases; unmatched junction bases: 6. The CDR3 length is 15 residues. Germline CDR1 is SGHVS and CDR2 is FNYEAQ. The CDR3 sequence is CASSLVDRGSHEQFF. CDR3 DNA: TGTGCCAGCAGCTTAGTGGACAGGGGAAGCCATGAGCAGTTCTTC.

The chain couples TRBV5-1 to TRBJ2-2, with D possibly matching TRBD1 (7 bases). Germline V lookup: CDR1 SGHRS, CDR2 YFSETQ. The CDR3 is 15 amino acids. The V end lost 4 bases, the J end lost 2 bases, and 12 bases lay between the germline ends. CDR3 sequence reads: CASSGGTDNTGELFF. In nucleotides, the CDR3 is TGCGCCAGCAGCGGGGGGACAGACAACACCGGGGAGCTGTTTTTT.

The sample holds a few counts of this clone. DNA of the CDR3: TGTGCCAGCAGACGGAGGGGGCAGGCTGGCGAGCAGTACTTC. It yields the protein CASRRRGQAGEQYF. This chain connects TRBV7-9 to TRBJ2-7; D perhaps matches TRBD1 (7 bases). The CDR3 runs to 14 residues. CDR1 is SEHNR and CDR2 is FQNEAQ in the germline V gene (reference sequence). V gave up 6 bases and J gave up 6 bases, with 18 bases separating them.

The chain employs TRBV4-2 and TRBJ1-5, with D tentatively TRBD1 (6 bases). V dropped 1 base and J dropped 3 bases, with 10 bases sitting between them. Germline CDR1 LGHNA, CDR2 YNFKEQ. The CDR3 extends over 15 amino acids. As DNA, the CDR3 is TGTGCCAGCAGCCAAGGGACAGTAGACAATCAGCCCCAGCATTTT. Amino acid sequence: CASSQGTVDNQPQHF.

The V gene is TRBV24-1, the J gene TRBJ2-3; 9 bases are shared with TRBD2. The CDR3 contains 16 residues. Per the germline V gene, CDR1 is KGHDR and CDR2 is SFDVKD. The V and J ends lost 10 bases and 1 base, in that order; junction bases with no gene match: 11. The CDR3 DNA is TGTGCCACGAGTAGCGGGAGCTGGGAGGGCACAGATACGCAGTATTTT. As protein: CATSSGSWEGTDTQYF.

This clone showed up just a few times. CDR3 bases: TGTGCCAGCAGTTACTCCTTGACAGGGTCGACTGAAGCTTTCTTT. Translation: CASSYSLTGSTEAFF. This sequence joins TRBV6-5 and TRBJ1-1, with 7 bases lining up with TRBD1. In germline, CDR1 is MNHEY, CDR2 SVGAGI. This CDR3 is 15 amino acids long. V dropped 0 bases and J dropped 5; count of bases not matched to a gene: 6.

The CDR3 here is CASSPPGQGGYEQYF. The CDR3 nucleotides read TGTGCCAGCTCACCGCCGGGACAGGGAGGGTACGAGCAGTACTTC. This chain uses TRBV18 with TRBJ2-7, with 9 nucleotides matching TRBD1. The V segment lost 3 bases and the J segment 4 bases; nucleotides outside the gene matches: 7. Germline V lookup: CDR1 KGHSH, CDR2 LQKENI. This CDR3 is built from 15 residues.

The chain uses TRBV15 and TRBJ1-3, with D unresolved. Germline CDR1 is LNHNV and CDR2 is YYDKDF (reference sequence). This CDR3 has 14 residues. Trimming removed 8 bases at V and 1 base at J, with 12 bases between. CDR3 nucleotide sequence: TGTGCCACCCGTGAGACCGGGTCTGGAAACACCATATATTTT. It yields the protein CATRETGSGNTIYF.

V is TRBV19 and J is TRBJ2-5, with no clear D. Germline values: CDR1 LNHDA, CDR2 SQIVND (reference sequence). The CDR3 spans 12 residues. Trimming took off 3 bases at V and 5 bases at J, with 7 bases between the two ends. As DNA, the CDR3 is TGTGCCAGTAGTATTTACGGGGAGACCCAGTACTTC. The encoded protein is CASSIYGETQYF.

The chain links TRBV4-3 to TRBJ2-5, with 10 bases aligning to TRBD2. V dropped 1 base and J dropped 3; count of bases not matched to a gene: 8. This CDR3 spans 17 amino acids. Germline CDR1 LGHNA, CDR2 YSLEER. The CDR3 nucleotides read TGCGCCAGCAGCCAAGGCCCTAGCGGGAGCCCGAAAGAGACCCAGTACTTC. The encoded protein is CASSQGPSGSPKETQYF.

The table lists this clone with a count of one. The chain employs TRBV2 and TRBJ1-1; 9 bases fit TRBD1. V gave up 0 bases and J gave up 3 bases; unmatched junction bases: 2. Germline lookup yields CDR1 SNHLY and CDR2 FYNNEI. This CDR3 is built from 15 residues. The CDR3 region is CASSEAQGAYTEAFF. The CDR3 DNA reads TGTGCCAGCAGTGAAGCACAGGGGGCTTACACTGAAGCTTTCTTT.

The chain links TRBV18 to TRBJ2-7, with TRBD1 matching over 7 bases. This CDR3 region has 12 residues. Germline CDR1 is KGHSH and CDR2 is LQKENI. J was trimmed by 5 bases and V by 5 bases; bases with no gene match: 3. CDR3 amino acids: CASSGTVNEQYF. The CDR3 DNA reads TGTGCCAGCTCAGGGACAGTGAACGAGCAGTACTTC.

The CDR3 protein is CASSSARGRPQGGANVLTF. The CDR3 coding sequence is TGTGCCAGCAGCTCAGCTAGAGGACGGCCCCAGGGTGGGGCCAACGTCCTGACTTTC. This chain joins TRBV7-9 and TRBJ2-6, with D maybe TRBD1 (5 bases). V was pared by 4 bases and J by 3 bases, with 22 bases between. The CDR3 runs 19 residues. CDR1 is SEHNR and CDR2 is FQNEAQ in the germline V gene (reference sequence).

This chain uses TRBV5-6 with TRBJ2-7, with 9 positions matching TRBD2. The CDR3 totals 14 residues. Germline V CDR1 and CDR2: SGHDT, YYEEEE. J gave up 4 bases and V 1 base, and 3 bases lay outside the gene matches. CDR3 protein: CASSLPTSGYEQYF. CDR3 nucleotide sequence: TGTGCCAGCAGCTTGCCCACTAGCGGGTACGAGCAGTACTTC.

The V gene is TRBV5-6, the J gene TRBJ2-7; 10 bases line up with TRBD1. CDR3 length: 17 amino acids. Trimming removed 1 base from V and 4 bases from J; junction bases left unmatched: 11. CDR1 is SGHDT, CDR2 YYEEEE, per germline. CDR3 in amino acids: CASSLRGRDRGRYEQYF. The CDR3 region has the DNA TGTGCCAGCAGCTTGCGGGGAAGGGACAGGGGACGTTACGAGCAGTACTTC.

This chain connects TRBV4-1 to TRBJ2-5; 14 nucleotides line up with TRBD2. CDR3 length: 17 residues. In germline, CDR1 is MGHRA, CDR2 YSYEKL. The junction had 5 bases not matched to a gene; V was cut back by 2 bases and J by 3 bases. CDR3 bases: TGCGCCAGCAGCCAACCGGGACTAGCGGGAGTCAAAGAGACCCAGTACTTC. Translation: CASSQPGLAGVKETQYF.

The V call is TRBV27, the J call TRBJ2-1; D call uncertain. Germline values: CDR1 MNHEY, CDR2 SMNVEV (reference sequence). The ends were cut back, 3 bases at V and 10 bases at J, with 10 bases in the middle. This CDR3 region has 12 residues. The CDR3 is CASSLTPQEQFF. CDR3 coding DNA: TGTGCCAGCAGTTTGACTCCGCAAGAGCAGTTCTTC.

The chain joins TRBV20-1 to TRBJ2-2; possibly TRBD2 for D (5 bases). Trimming cost V 3 bases and J 5 bases, with 22 bases left between them. Germline V CDR1 and CDR2: DFQATT, SNEGSKA (reference sequence). There are 17 residues in the CDR3. The CDR3 nucleotides read TGCAGTGCTAGTCCCCTAAAGGTGGATAGCGTTACCGGGGAGCTGTTTTTT. This gives the protein CSASPLKVDSVTGELFF.

The chain uses TRBV5-1 and TRBJ2-3; 7 bases are a match to TRBD2. The germline V gene encodes CDR1 SGHRS and CDR2 YFSETQ. This CDR3 is 14 amino acids long. The J segment lost 4 bases and the V segment lost 4 bases, leaving 6 bases of the junction unmatched. The CDR3 bases are TGCGCCAGCAGCCAAGGACTAGTCCCAGATACGCAGTATTTT. It specifies CASSQGLVPDTQYF.

The chain recombines TRBV30 with TRBJ1-6; a possible D gene is TRBD1 (6 bases). V shed 1 base and J shed 2 bases, with 9 bases lying between them. The CDR3 covers 15 residues. CDR1 is GTSNPN and CDR2 is SVGIG in the germline V gene (reference sequence). CDR3 loop: CAWSGGDTYNSPLHF. The CDR3 nucleotides read TGTGCCTGGAGTGGAGGGGACACCTATAATTCACCCCTCCACTTT.

The chain combines TRBV19 with TRBJ2-5; 10 bases match TRBD1. The V segment lost 5 bases and the J segment 4 bases; nucleotides outside the gene matches: 4. Germline CDR1 is LNHDA and CDR2 is SQIVND (reference sequence). The CDR3 sequence is 14 residues long. Here the CDR3 reads CASSLRQGAETQYF. CDR3 sequence (DNA): TGTGCCAGTAGTCTACGACAGGGGGCAGAGACCCAGTACTTC.

This clone was counted between two and nine times. The chain has TRBV2 and TRBJ2-3; the D is unclear. Germline V CDR1 and CDR2: SNHLY, FYNNEI. This CDR3 is 14 amino acids long. The germline V and J ends were trimmed by 2 bases and 0 bases, with 6 bases remaining between them. The CDR3 spells CASSESSSTDTQYF. The CDR3 nucleotides read TGTGCCAGCAGTGAATCCAGTAGCACAGATACGCAGTATTTT.

Notes on this clone: This specimen includes other DNA sequences encoding the same CDR3. The genes are TRBV6-5 and TRBJ2-1, with a tentative D call TRBD2 (5 bases). The CDR3 is made up of 13 amino acids. Germline V gives CDR1 MNHEY, CDR2 SVGAGI. Trimming took 6 bases from V and 5 from J, leaving 11 bases between them. The CDR3 nucleotides read TGTGCCAGCAGCCGGAACGGGGACAATGAGCAGTTCTTC. Its protein product is CASSRNGDNEQFF.